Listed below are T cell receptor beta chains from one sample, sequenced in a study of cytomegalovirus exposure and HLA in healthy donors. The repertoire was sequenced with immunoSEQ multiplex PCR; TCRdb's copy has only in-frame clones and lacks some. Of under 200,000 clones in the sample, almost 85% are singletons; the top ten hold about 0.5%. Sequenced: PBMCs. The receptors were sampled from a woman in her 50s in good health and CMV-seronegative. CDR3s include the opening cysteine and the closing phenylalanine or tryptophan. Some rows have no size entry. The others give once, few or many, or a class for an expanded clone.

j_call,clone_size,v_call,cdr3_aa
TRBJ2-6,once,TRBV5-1,CASSPGTGAGANVLTF
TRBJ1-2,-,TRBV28,CAVPGGASYYGYTF
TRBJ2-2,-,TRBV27,CASSPQRGKNTGELFF
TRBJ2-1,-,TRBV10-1,CASSDRTGAHNEQFF
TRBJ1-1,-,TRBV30,CAWSVRLGTEAFF
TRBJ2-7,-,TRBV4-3,CASSQVVLAANYEQYF
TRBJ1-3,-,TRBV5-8,CASSSTGSGNTIYF
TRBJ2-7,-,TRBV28,CASSPEYNEQYF
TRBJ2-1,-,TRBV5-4,CASSFELAGGPIEQFF
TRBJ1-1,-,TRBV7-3,CASSLEGVSYTEAFF
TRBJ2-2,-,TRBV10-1,CASSGSLVGELFF
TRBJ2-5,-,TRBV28,CASSLYLRTGRETQYF
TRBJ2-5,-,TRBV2,CASGRTALAVEETQYF
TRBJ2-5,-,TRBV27,CASTHRTSGDQETQYF
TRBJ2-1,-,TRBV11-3,CASSPGGGEQFF
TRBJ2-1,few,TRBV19,CASSIAETGYNEQFF
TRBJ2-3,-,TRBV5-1,CASSFSGLLGDTQYF
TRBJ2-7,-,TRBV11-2,CASSLGGRGRSLEQYF
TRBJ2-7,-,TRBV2,CASHEGERYFSYEPQYF
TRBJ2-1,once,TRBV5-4,CASSSGGTSGSLNEQFF
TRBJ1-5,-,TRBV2,CASMWGGSHNQPQHF
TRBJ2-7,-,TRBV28,CASSLFLGVEGGRSYEQYF